The 27 T cell receptor beta chains below come from one sample, sequenced in a study of post-analysis software for immune sequencing data. Study-wide results and limits: Roughly 5 TRBV segments (TRBV5-6, TRBV5-1 and TRBV20-1 among them) occurred more frequently in patients than in controls.

The library was made from cDNA and included unique molecular identifiers. TCRdb reprocessed the PCR reads with MiXCR, giving one entry per CDR3 protein. The data hold approximately 730,000 distinct CDR3 sequences, with just over 45% observed a single time. No antigen has been assigned to these receptors. Sequencing was performed on blood. These receptors all stem from a girl aged 5-17 years with multiple sclerosis.

This chain uses TRBV3-1 with TRBJ1-2, with D tentatively TRBD1 (6 bases). The germline CDR1 and CDR2 sequences are LGHDT and YNNKEL (reference sequence). The CDR3 loop spans 13 amino acids. Trimming removed 7 bases from V and 5 bases from J, with 14 bases in between. Here the CDR3 DNA reads TGTGCCAGCACCTCAGGACAGATGTATGGCTACACCTTC. Translating it yields CASTSGQMYGYTF.

This chain connects TRBV7-9 to TRBJ1-1; no definite D call. Germline CDR1 is SEHNR and CDR2 is FQNEAQ (reference sequence). The CDR3 is made up of 12 amino acids. V was clipped by 0 bases and J by 7 bases, with 6 bases between them. The CDR3 nucleotides are TGTGCCAGCAGCTTAGCCGGCCGTGAAGCTTTCTTT. Protein product: CASSLAGREAFF.

V usage is TRBV12-3 or TRBV12-4 and J usage is TRBJ1-4, with TRBD1 matching over 7 bases. Losses at the gene ends were 6 bases for V and 8 bases for J; bases not matched to a gene: 12. The CDR3 consists of 15 residues. The chain's CDR3 is CASSLGDREGEKLFF. CDR3 DNA sequence: TGTGCCAGCAGCCTCGGAGACAGGGAAGGGGAAAAACTGTTTTTT.

This chain uses TRBV6-2 or TRBV6-3 with TRBJ2-2; 7 bases are shared with TRBD1. Germline CDR1 and CDR2: MNHEY and SVGEGT. V gave up 6 bases and J gave up 6 bases; unmatched junction bases: 7. CDR3 size: 14 residues. Here the CDR3 DNA reads TGTGCCAGCAGCAAGGGACAGTCCTCCGGGGAGCTGTTTTTT. Translation: CASSKGQSSGELFF.

The rearrangement links TRBV20-1 to TRBJ2-3; D is uncertain. The CDR3 runs 13 residues. Germline CDR1 and CDR2: DFQATT and SNEGSKA (reference sequence). Trimming left V 6 bases short and J 6 bases short, with 16 bases between. The CDR3 coding sequence is TGCAGTGCCGTTCCACAAGCTACGGATACGCAGTATTTT. It yields the protein CSAVPQATDTQYF.

The chain's CDR3 is CATVGTGHGEQYF. The CDR3 coding sequence is TGTGCCACCGTGGGGACAGGACATGGAGAGCAGTACTTC. The chain has TRBV10-3 and TRBJ2-7; 8 bases are shared with TRBD1. V dropped 10 bases and J dropped 7; count of bases not matched to a gene: 12. The CDR3 has 13 amino acids. Germline-derived CDR1 and CDR2 are ENHRY and SYGVKD.

This sequence joins TRBV15 and TRBJ2-4; D is unclear. Gene TRBJ2-7 matches the end of the DNA better, so the J call may be wrong. Germline assignment: CDR1 LNHNV and CDR2 YYDKDF (reference sequence). CDR3 length: 14 amino acids. CDR3 region: CATSRDLGANEQYF. CDR3 DNA sequence: TGTGCCACCAGCAGAGATCTGGGTGCGAACGAGCAGTACTTC.

This rearrangement joins TRBV15 to TRBJ1-6; D gene uncertain. In germline, CDR1 is LNHNV, CDR2 YYDKDF (reference sequence). CDR3 length: 13 amino acids. The ends were cut back, 1 base at V and 10 bases at J, with 8 bases in the middle. The chain's CDR3 is CATSRGTESPLHF. CDR3 sequence (DNA): TGTGCCACCAGCAGAGGGACGGAATCACCCCTCCACTTT.

This chain links TRBV11-2 with TRBJ2-5; D is undetermined. Germline CDR1 and CDR2: SGHAT and FQNNGV. V was pared by 3 bases and J by 11 bases, with 13 bases between. CDR3 size: 12 residues. The CDR3 bases are TGTGCCAGCAGCTTCACCCTTGATGAGCAGTACTTC. Protein sequence: CASSFTLDEQYF.

The chain employs TRBV12-3 or TRBV12-4 and TRBJ2-1; D is ambiguous. Trimming removed 4 bases from V and 0 bases from J, with 10 bases in between. The CDR3 runs 15 residues. The CDR3 DNA reads as TGTGCCAGCAGTTCTACAATGAGCTCCTACAATGAGCAGTTCTTC. This sequence encodes CASSSTMSSYNEQFF.

To note about this clonotype: An end of the junction differs from the germline gene, which may be a read error. CDR3 bases: TGCAGCGTTGAAATTTGGGATAGCCCCTATAATGAGCAGTTCTTC. Translation: CSVEIWDSPYNEQFF. The chain combines TRBV29-1 with TRBJ2-1; D unclear. The CDR3 has 15 amino acids. In germline, CDR1 is SQVTM, CDR2 ANQGSEA.

The chain combines TRBV7-9 with TRBJ1-5; possibly TRBD1 for D (6 bases). Trimming stripped 1 base from V and 11 bases from J, with 12 bases between. Germline CDR1 and CDR2: SEHNR and FQNEAQ (reference sequence). This CDR3 comprises 13 residues. CDR3 sequence: CASSLEGGETQHF. Here the CDR3 DNA reads TGTGCCAGCAGCTTAGAGGGGGGAGAGACCCAGCATTTT. Complete variable domain (other parts from reference TRBV7-9 and TRBJ1-5): DTGVSQNPRHKITKRGQNVTFRCDPISEHNRLYWYRQTLGQGPEFLTYFQNEAQLEKSRLLSDRFSAERPKGSFSTLEIQRTEQGDSAMYLCASSLEGGETQHFGDGTRLSIL.

There are many counts of this clonotype. The chain is built from TRBV3-1 and TRBJ2-7, with TRBD2 matching 12 bases. V shed 0 bases, J shed 6 bases, and the junction held 9 bases outside the gene matches. Germline V CDR1 and CDR2: LGHDT, YNNKEL (reference sequence). The CDR3 is 17 amino acids. CDR3 DNA: TGTGCCAGCAGCCAAGAAAGTCGTGGACTAGCGGGAAGCGAGCAGTACTTC. It encodes CASSQESRGLAGSEQYF.

This chain joins TRBV10-3 and TRBJ1-6; possibly TRBD1 for D (5 bases). CDR3 length: 13 residues. The V gene lost 6 bases and the J gene lost 13 bases, with 16 bases spanning the gap. Germline V CDR1 and CDR2: ENHRY, SYGVKD. The CDR3 reads CAISGDLAAPLHF. CDR3 DNA: TGTGCCATCAGCGGGGACCTGGCGGCTCCCCTCCACTTT.

The chain employs TRBV27 and TRBJ2-7; 9 bases match TRBD1. The J segment lost 3 bases and the V segment lost 2 bases, leaving 11 bases of the junction unmatched. CDR3 length: 17 residues. Germline V gene sequence: CDR1 MNHEY, CDR2 SMNVEV (reference sequence). In DNA, the CDR3 is TGTGCCAGCAGTTTAGTACCACCGGGACAGGGTTTCTACGAGCAGTACTTC. This codes for CASSLVPPGQGFYEQYF.

Remarks on this clonotype: One end of the junction fails to match germline, which may point to a read error. The chain joins TRBV6-4 to TRBJ2-2; 8 positions match TRBD2. Germline V gives CDR1 MRHNA, CDR2 SNTAGT. This CDR3 comprises 15 residues. Here the CDR3 DNA reads TGTGTCAGCCAAGATCAAGCGGGAGCGACCGGGGAGCTGTTTTTT. It specifies CVSQDQAGATGELFF.

The rearrangement links TRBV5-5 to TRBJ2-7, with D perhaps TRBD1 or TRBD2 (5 bases each). The CDR3 has 19 amino acids. Trimming shortened V by 4 bases and J by 0 bases, and 26 bases separated the two germline ends. Germline CDR1 is SGHKS and CDR2 is YYEKEE (reference sequence). This chain's CDR3 is CASSQDTGARNAPSYEQYF. Here the CDR3 DNA reads TGTGCCAGCAGCCAAGATACCGGGGCCCGAAACGCCCCCTCCTACGAGCAGTACTTC.

The genes are TRBV7-2 and TRBJ2-5; TRBD2 agrees at 13 bases. Germline V gene lookup returns CDR1 SGHTA and CDR2 FQGNSA. Trimming at V came to 3 bases and at J to 5 bases, leaving 6 bases not matched to a gene. The CDR3 is 16 residues long. The CDR3 region has the DNA TGTGCCAGCAGCTTCACTAGCGGGAGGGCCCCCGAGACCCAGTACTTC. Encoded protein: CASSFTSGRAPETQYF.

The rearrangement joins TRBV7-9 to TRBJ2-5; 8 positions agree with TRBD1. The DNA matches TRBJ2-7 better at its end, which makes the J call doubtful. The CDR3 length is 18 residues. Per the germline V gene, CDR1 is SEHNR and CDR2 is FQNEAQ (reference sequence). The CDR3 sequence: CASSFYVSSDRASYEQYF. The CDR3 DNA sequence: TGTGCCAGCAGTTTCTACGTTAGCTCGGACAGGGCATCCTACGAGCAGTACTTC.

This clonotype was seen a handful of times. The chain is built from TRBV15 and TRBJ2-1, with D unclear. Trimming removed 5 bases from V and 7 bases from J, with 15 bases in between. CDR1 LNHNV and CDR2 YYDKDF come from the germline V gene (reference sequence). The length of the CDR3 is 14 residues. CDR3 residues: CATSATFLGNEQFF. In nucleotides, the CDR3 is TGTGCCACCAGCGCCACGTTCCTAGGGAATGAGCAGTTCTTC.

The gene calls are TRBV4-3 and TRBJ2-7; no firm D call. The CDR3 length is 17 residues. V was clipped by 0 bases and J by 0 bases, with 15 bases between them. Germline V gives CDR1 LGHNA, CDR2 YSLEER. The CDR3 reads CASSQDLSDTGSYEQYF. The CDR3 DNA follows: TGCGCCAGCAGCCAAGATCTGAGTGACACCGGCTCCTACGAGCAGTACTTC.

The V and J genes are TRBV4-3 and TRBJ2-7; 8 bases are a match to TRBD2. Germline V gives CDR1 LGHNA, CDR2 YSLEER. V was clipped by 1 base and J by 3 bases; unmatched bases: 5. CDR3 length: 15 amino acids. The CDR3, as DNA: TGCGCCAGCAGCCAAGGGTCGGGGGGGCTCTACGAGCAGTACTTC. Its translation is CASSQGSGGLYEQYF.

The chain links TRBV7-2 to TRBJ1-4; tentatively, D is TRBD1 (5 bases). Per the germline V gene, CDR1 is SGHTA and CDR2 is FQGNSA. Trimming stripped 5 bases from V and 8 bases from J, with 18 bases between. This CDR3 spans 15 amino acids. CDR3 amino acids: CASSPQAGVAEKLFF. In DNA, the CDR3 is TGTGCCAGCAGCCCACAGGCCGGAGTGGCGGAAAAACTGTTTTTT.

This clonotype has more than one count but fewer than ten. CDR3 region: CSASPATGGSTDTQYF. DNA for the CDR3: TGCAGTGCTAGCCCAGCGACAGGAGGGAGCACAGATACGCAGTATTTT. This chain connects TRBV20-1 to TRBJ2-3, with D perhaps given as TRBD1 or TRBD2 (6 bases each). The V and J ends lost 3 bases and 0 bases respectively, with 16 bases between them. CDR1 DFQATT and CDR2 SNEGSKA come from the germline V gene (reference sequence). This CDR3 has 16 residues.

The V and J genes are TRBV15 and TRBJ1-5; TRBD1 aligns across 10 bases. The V gene end was trimmed by 1 base and the J gene end by 7 bases; junction bases not matched to a gene: 4. The CDR3 has 15 amino acids. CDR1 and CDR2 (germline): LNHNV, YYDKDF (reference sequence). The CDR3: CATSRGDRGGQPQHF. The CDR3 nucleotides read TGTGCCACCAGCAGAGGGGACAGGGGCGGGCAGCCCCAGCATTTT.

This clonotype has more than one count but fewer than ten. The chain employs TRBV7-2 and TRBJ2-3; 16 positions agree with TRBD2. V lost 3 bases, J lost 2 bases, and 5 bases stayed unmatched. Per the germline V gene, CDR1 is SGHTA and CDR2 is FQGNSA. This CDR3 has 18 amino acids. The CDR3 coding sequence is TGTGCCAGCAGCTTGGGACTAGCGGGGGGGATTAACACAGATACGCAGTATTTT. The encoded protein is CASSLGLAGGINTDTQYF.

The chain couples TRBV4-2 to TRBJ2-3; the match to TRBD2 covers 10 bases. Germline loops: CDR1 LGHNA, CDR2 YNFKEQ. CDR3 size: 16 residues. J gave up 8 bases and V 0 bases, and 8 bases lay outside the gene matches. Here the CDR3 reads CASSQETGLAEITQYF. For the CDR3, the DNA is TGTGCCAGCAGCCAAGAGACAGGACTAGCGGAAATTACGCAGTATTTT.